This note documents a single T cell receptor beta chain sequence. The antigen it binds to is not known. No quality values exist for individual bases; no much larger clone is one base distant. TCRbeta CDR3 regions were amplified from genomic DNA using the immunoSEQ Assay, a bias-controlled multiplex PCR. Concerning the study's data processing: Within the assay, amplification of reference gene primers was used to estimate how many nucleated cells each sample contained. To quantify the absolute abundance of each unique TCRbeta CDR3 rearrangement, sequence reads were collapsed and filtered. Productive Simpson clonality was computed per sample as the square root of Simpson's diversity index over productive rearrangements. TCRdb retrieved this table from immuneACCESS and kept in-frame rearrangements only. Not all clones are present; in checked studies, unresolved V genes account for under half, and no reason is known for the remainder. The V and J calls and clone size come from that table; D and trimming were worked out from the DNA. The sample includes more than 200,000 clones, with 80% to 90% observed a single time. Roughly 7.2% of the sample goes to the ten largest clones.

The CDR3 numbers 15 residues from cysteine through phenylalanine. Only CDR3 DNA remains: 45 bases, in frame from the first base. V and J are truncated by 2 bases and 3 bases respectively, leaving an intervening sequence of 10 bases. CDR1 MNHNS and CDR2 SASEGT are derived from the germline V gene. Participants in the prospective study were enrolled through a virtual design, were aged roughly 18 to 100 years, and lived in under 25 United States geographic areas. To assign participants to cohorts, the prospective study relied on clinical history that participants themselves reported in a screening survey and a study questionnaire. In the prospective study, whole blood, serum and a nasopharyngeal or oropharyngeal swab were collected from each participant by mobile phlebotomists. Prospective study participants could optionally give additional blood draws and questionnaires over a roughly two-month period. Before DNA extraction, prospective study blood samples were shipped either frozen or at room temperature.

These data belong to a study of blood T cell repertoires in COVID-19 (dated by TCRdb to 2020 to 2022). The study in broad terms: ImmuneRACE Cohort 3 recovered participants were defined by two consecutive negative NP/OP PCR tests, healthcare professional clearance, or symptom resolution. The material from the prospective study consisted of cDNA or gDNA derived from T cells, B-cell-depleted T cells, or PBMCs. Samples from collaborators originated in the United States, Italy and Spain and spanned both the acute and convalescent phases of COVID-19. Where HLA class I and class II types were available, the types were taken from metadata supplied by the sample provider, not from assay-based typing. Sample metadata almost always included a de-identified subject ID, COVID-19 status, age in years and sex. The repertoires were released in a freely available public database meant as a resource for research on the immune response to SARS-CoV-2. Subjects who had been exposed to COVID-19, were actively infected with it, or had recovered from it provided the deeply sampled blood TCRbeta repertoires that made up the dataset. Samples came from the ongoing ImmuneRACE study (first 160 participants) plus 1,254 subjects from 6 global collaborators.

Findings and caveats that apply to the study as a whole: The quantity of clinical and demographic metadata differed by source and by participant and was supplied without curation.

The chain is assembled from TRBV6-1 and TRBJ2-2, with a weak D call of TRBD1 (5 bases match). The sample taken for sequencing was PBMCs or T cells enriched from blood (not recorded which). The TCR originated in a man between 25 and 39 years old in a cohort exposed to, infected with or recovered from COVID-19 (not recorded which). This receptor has the CDR3 CASSETGRDTGELFF. The DNA sequence is as follows: TGTGCCAGCAGTGAAACTGGCAGGGACACCGGGGAGCTGTTTTTT.